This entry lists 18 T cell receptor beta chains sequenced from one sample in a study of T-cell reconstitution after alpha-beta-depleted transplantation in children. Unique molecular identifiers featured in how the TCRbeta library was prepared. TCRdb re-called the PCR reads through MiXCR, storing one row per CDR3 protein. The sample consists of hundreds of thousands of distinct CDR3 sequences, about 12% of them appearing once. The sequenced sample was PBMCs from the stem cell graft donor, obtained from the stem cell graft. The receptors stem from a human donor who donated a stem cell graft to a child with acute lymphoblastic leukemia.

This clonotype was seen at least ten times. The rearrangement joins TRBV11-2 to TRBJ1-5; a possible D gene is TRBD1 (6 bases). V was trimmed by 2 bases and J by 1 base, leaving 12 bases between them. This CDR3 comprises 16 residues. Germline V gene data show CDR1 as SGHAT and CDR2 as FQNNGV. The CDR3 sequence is CASSLSAGDSNQPQHF. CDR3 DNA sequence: TGTGCCAGCAGCTTATCGGCAGGGGACAGCAATCAGCCCCAGCATTTT. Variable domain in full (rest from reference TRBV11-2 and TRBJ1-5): EAGVAQSPRYKIIEKRQSVAFWCNPISGHATLYWYQQILGQGPKLLIQFQNNGVVDDSQLPKDRFSAERLKGVDSTLKIQPAKLEDSAVYLCASSLSAGDSNQPQHFGDGTRLSIL.

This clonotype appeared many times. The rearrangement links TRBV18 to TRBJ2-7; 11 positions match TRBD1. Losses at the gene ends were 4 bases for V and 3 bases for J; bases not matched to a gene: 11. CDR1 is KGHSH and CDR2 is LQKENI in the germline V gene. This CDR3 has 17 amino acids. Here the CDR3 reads CASSREAGTGGNYEQYF. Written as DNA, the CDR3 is TGTGCCAGCTCACGAGAGGCCGGGACAGGGGGAAACTACGAGCAGTACTTC.

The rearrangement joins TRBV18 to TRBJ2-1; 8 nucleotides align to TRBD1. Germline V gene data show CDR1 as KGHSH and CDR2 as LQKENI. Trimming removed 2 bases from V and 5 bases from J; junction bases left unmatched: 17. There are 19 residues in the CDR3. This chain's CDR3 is CASSPGPGGGNEDNNEQFF. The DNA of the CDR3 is TGTGCCAGCTCACCAGGGCCAGGGGGCGGCAACGAGGACAACAATGAGCAGTTCTTC.

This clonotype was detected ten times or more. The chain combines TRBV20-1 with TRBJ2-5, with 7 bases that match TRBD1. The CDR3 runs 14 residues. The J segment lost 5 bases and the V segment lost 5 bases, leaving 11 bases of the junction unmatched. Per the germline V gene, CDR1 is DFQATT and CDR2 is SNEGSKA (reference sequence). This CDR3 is CSARGQRVEETQYF. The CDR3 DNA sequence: TGCAGTGCTCGGGGACAGCGAGTAGAGGAGACCCAGTACTTC.

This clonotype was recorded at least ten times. CDR3 residues: CSARVRGYTDTQYF. CDR3 in DNA: TGCAGTGCTAGAGTGCGGGGGTACACAGATACGCAGTATTTT. The V gene is TRBV20-1, the J gene TRBJ2-3; 7 bases line up with TRBD2. In germline, CDR1 is DFQATT, CDR2 SNEGSKA (reference sequence). CDR3 size: 14 residues. With V trimmed by 1 base and J by 2 bases, 3 bases remained unmatched.

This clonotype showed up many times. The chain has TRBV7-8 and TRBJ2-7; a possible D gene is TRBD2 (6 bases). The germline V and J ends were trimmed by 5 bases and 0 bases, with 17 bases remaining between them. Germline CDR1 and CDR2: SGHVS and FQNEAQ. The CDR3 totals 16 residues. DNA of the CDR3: TGTGCCAGCAGCGTCTCCGGGACTGACAACTCCTACGAGCAGTACTTC. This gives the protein CASSVSGTDNSYEQYF. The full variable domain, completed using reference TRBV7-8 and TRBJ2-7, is GAGVSQSPRYKVAKRGQDVALRCDPISGHVSLFWYQQALGQGPEFLTYFQNEAQLDKSGLPSDRFFAERPEGSVSTLKIQRTQQEDSAVYLCASSVSGTDNSYEQYFGPGTRLTVT.

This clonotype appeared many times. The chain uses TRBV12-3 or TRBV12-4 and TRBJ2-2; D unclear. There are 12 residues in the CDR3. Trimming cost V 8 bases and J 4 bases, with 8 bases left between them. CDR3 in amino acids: CASRIATGELFF. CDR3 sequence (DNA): TGTGCCAGCCGAATCGCCACCGGGGAGCTGTTTTTT.

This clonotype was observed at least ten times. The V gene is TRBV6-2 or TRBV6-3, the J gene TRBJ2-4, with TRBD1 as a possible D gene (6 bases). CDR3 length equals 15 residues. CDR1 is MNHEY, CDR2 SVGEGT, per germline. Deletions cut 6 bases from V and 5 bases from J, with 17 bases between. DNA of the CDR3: TGTGCCAGCAGGCCACAGGGTCGGGTCGAAAACATTCAGTACTTC. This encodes CASRPQGRVENIQYF.

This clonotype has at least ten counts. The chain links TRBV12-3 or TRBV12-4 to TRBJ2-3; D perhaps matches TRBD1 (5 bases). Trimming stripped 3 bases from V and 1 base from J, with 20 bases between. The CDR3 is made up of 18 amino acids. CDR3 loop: CASSFGAGPMDGTDTQYF. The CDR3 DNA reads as TGTGCCAGCAGTTTTGGGGCAGGACCGATGGATGGCACAGATACGCAGTATTTT.

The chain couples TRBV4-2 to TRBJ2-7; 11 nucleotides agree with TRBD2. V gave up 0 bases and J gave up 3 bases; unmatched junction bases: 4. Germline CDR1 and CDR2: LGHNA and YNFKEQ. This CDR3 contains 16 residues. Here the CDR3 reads CASSQEASGGNYEQYF. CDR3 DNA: TGTGCCAGCAGCCAAGAGGCTAGCGGGGGGAACTACGAGCAGTACTTC.

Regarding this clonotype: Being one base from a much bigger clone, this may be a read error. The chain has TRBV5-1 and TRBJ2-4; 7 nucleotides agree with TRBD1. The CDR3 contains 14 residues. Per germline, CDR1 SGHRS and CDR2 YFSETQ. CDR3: CASSLGQGENSQYF. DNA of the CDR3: TGCGCCAGCAGCTTGGGACAGGGAGAAAACAGTCAGTACTTC.

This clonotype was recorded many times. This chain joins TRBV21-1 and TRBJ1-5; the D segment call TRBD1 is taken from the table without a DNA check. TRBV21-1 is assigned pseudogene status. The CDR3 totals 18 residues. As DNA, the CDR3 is TGTGCCAGCAGCAAATCCTTAATCGACAGGGGGGAAAATCAGCCCCAGCATTTT. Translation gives CASSKSLIDRGENQPQHF.

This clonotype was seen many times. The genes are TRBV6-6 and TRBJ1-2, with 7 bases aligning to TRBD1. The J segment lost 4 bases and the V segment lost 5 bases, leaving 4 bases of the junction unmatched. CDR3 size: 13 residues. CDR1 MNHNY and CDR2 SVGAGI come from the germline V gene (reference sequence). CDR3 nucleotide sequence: TGTGCCAGCAGTAGGACAGGAACCTATGGCTACACCTTC. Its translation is CASSRTGTYGYTF.

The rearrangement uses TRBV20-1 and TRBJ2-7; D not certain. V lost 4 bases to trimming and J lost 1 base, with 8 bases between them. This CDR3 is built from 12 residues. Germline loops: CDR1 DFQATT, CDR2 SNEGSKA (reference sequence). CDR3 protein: CSAISSSYEQYF. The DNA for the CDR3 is TGCAGTGCTATCTCCAGTTCCTACGAGCAGTACTTC.

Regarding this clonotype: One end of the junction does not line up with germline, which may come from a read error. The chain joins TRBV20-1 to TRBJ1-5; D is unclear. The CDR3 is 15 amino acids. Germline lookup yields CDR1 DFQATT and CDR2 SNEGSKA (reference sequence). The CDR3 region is CCARDQTFLGQPQHF. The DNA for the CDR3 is TGCTGTGCTAGAGATCAGACCTTTCTCGGTCAGCCCCAGCATTTT.

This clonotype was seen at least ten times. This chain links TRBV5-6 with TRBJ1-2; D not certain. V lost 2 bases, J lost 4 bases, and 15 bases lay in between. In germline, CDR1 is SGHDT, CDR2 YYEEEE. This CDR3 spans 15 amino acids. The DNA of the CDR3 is TGTGCCAGCAGCTTAAGAGAGTTAGTCGGCTATGGCTACACCTTC. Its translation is CASSLRELVGYGYTF.

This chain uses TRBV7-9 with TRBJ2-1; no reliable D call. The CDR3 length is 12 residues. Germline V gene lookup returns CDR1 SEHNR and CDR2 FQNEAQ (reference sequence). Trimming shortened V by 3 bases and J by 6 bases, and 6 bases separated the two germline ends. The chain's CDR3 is CASSFEPNEQFF. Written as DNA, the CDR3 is TGTGCCAGCAGCTTTGAGCCCAATGAGCAGTTCTTC.

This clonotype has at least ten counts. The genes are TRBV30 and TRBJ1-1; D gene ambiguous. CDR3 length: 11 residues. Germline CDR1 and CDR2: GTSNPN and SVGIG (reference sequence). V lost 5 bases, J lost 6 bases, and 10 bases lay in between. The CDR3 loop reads CAWGLNAEAFF. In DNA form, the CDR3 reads TGTGCCTGGGGGCTTAATGCTGAAGCTTTCTTT.